This TCR beta chain is drawn from a study of blood T cell repertoires in COVID-19. Study summary: Sites across the United States, Italy and Spain contributed samples from acute and convalescent COVID-19. T cells, B-cell-depleted T cells, or PBMCs provided the cDNA or gDNA that served as material.

This CDR3 is 14 amino acids long. Germline CDR1 reads KGHDR; CDR2 reads SFDVKD. Trimming removed 8 bases from V and 0 bases from J; junction bases left unmatched: 3. Assay: immunoSEQ multiplex PCR; the TCRdb copy retains only in-frame clones and omits some. Among around 150,000 clones listed, roughly 90% were seen once. This chain joins TRBV24-1 and TRBJ2-3; 8 bases are a match to TRBD1. This clonotype originated in a man between 60 and 70 years old with acute or convalescent COVID-19. The sample comprised peripheral blood. In DNA form, the CDR3 reads TGTGCCACCACCACAGGGGGGAGCACAGATACGCAGTATTTT. It is translated as CATTTGGSTDTQYF.